Below, one T cell receptor beta chain is given with its context. Measured with immunoSEQ multiplex PCR; TCRdb has only the in-frame clones, and not every one. The sample has about 350,000 clones, 87% seen once. Germline loops: CDR1 SGHTA, CDR2 FQGNSA. This CDR3 comprises 15 residues. J was trimmed by 4 bases and V by 3 bases; bases with no gene match: 3. The data derive from a study of blood T cell repertoires in COVID-19. This receptor was obtained from a woman in her fifties or sixties with COVID-19, enrolled during active disease. V gene TRBV7-2 combines with J gene TRBJ2-6; 7 nucleotides agree with TRBD2. Sequenced sample: peripheral blood. The CDR3 coding sequence is TGTGCCAGCAGCTTCCAGCGGGGAGGGGCCAACGTCCTGACTTTC. Its translation: CASSFQRGGANVLTF.